This T cell receptor beta chain came from a study of cytomegalovirus exposure and HLA in healthy donors. PCR used 60 Vbeta primers and 13 Jbeta primers. TCRdb keeps only in-frame clones here, not all; method: immunoSEQ multiplex PCR. The sample holds over 200,000 clones. Healthy individuals who donated bone marrow served as the donors. Looked up from germline, CDR1 is SGHVS and CDR2 is FQNEAQ. V was cut by 4 bases and J by 6 bases, with 16 bases left in between. CDR3 length: 15 amino acids. To note about this clone: Its specificity is unknown.

Study results and caveats: The study had only CMV serostatus as immune exposure information. The classifier reportedly diagnosed cytomegalovirus status with high sensitivity and specificity. Prediction of most subjects' HLA-A and HLA-B alleles by TCR beta sequences was reportedly accurate.

Sequenced: PBMCs. The chain couples TRBV7-8 to TRBJ1-5; D is possibly TRBD1 (5 bases). The sequence was collected from a young woman in good health and CMV-seropositive. The CDR3 DNA reads as TGTGCCAGCAGCTCCGAAGGGGCAACCAGTCAGCCCCAGCATTTT. It codes for CASSSEGATSQPQHF.